The 8 T cell receptor beta chains in this list originate from one sample, sequenced in a study of T cells in Graves' hyperthyroidism and ophthalmopathy. Amplified TCR beta CDR3 regions derived from RNA transcripts. First-round RT-PCR targeting the TCR CDR3 was performed with the HTBI primer set. Each CDR3 protein is one row after TCRdb ran MiXCR on the multiplex PCR reads. The repertoire holds roughly 800,000 distinct CDR3 sequences, with more than 30% as singletons. The sample comprised blood. Receptors originate from a young man with Graves' hyperthyroidism.

This chain links TRBV2 with TRBJ2-7; 9 nucleotides line up with TRBD2. Near its end, the DNA agrees better with TRBJ2-1, so the J call may be wrong. Germline V lookup: CDR1 SNHLY, CDR2 FYNNEI. The CDR3 is 12 residues long. CDR3 region: CASRMTSGKQFF. The CDR3 DNA reads as TGTGCCAGCAGGATGACTAGCGGAAAGCAGTTCTTC.

Only a few counts were recorded for this clonotype. The genes are TRBV20-1 and TRBJ1-5, with D uncertain. V lost 2 bases and J 1 base, leaving 12 bases between the germline ends. Germline V gene lookup returns CDR1 DFQATT and CDR2 SNEGSKA (reference sequence). This CDR3 has 15 residues. In DNA, the CDR3 is TGCAGTGCTAGATTGGCTTCAGAAAGCAATCAGCCCCAGCATTTT. Protein sequence: CSARLASESNQPQHF.

About this clonotype: This may come from a read error, since a much larger clone is one base off. The V gene is TRBV20-1, the J gene TRBJ1-2, with D perhaps matching TRBD1 (6 bases). Trimming shortened V by 5 bases and J by 4 bases, and 11 bases separated the two germline ends. The germline V gene encodes CDR1 DFQATT and CDR2 SNEGSKA (reference sequence). The CDR3 is 12 residues long. The CDR3 nucleotides read TGCAGTGCTGGGGGCCCAGGCTATGGCTACACCTTC. This codes for CSAGGPGYGYTF.

A word on this clonotype: Being one base from a much bigger clone, this may be a read error. This sequence joins TRBV20-1 and TRBJ1-5; no definite D call. The germline CDR1 and CDR2 sequences are DFQATT and SNEGSKA (reference sequence). The CDR3 has 13 amino acids. The CDR3 nucleotides are TGCAATGCTCTGGTGCCTAGCAATCAGCCCCAGCATTTT. This codes for CNALVPSNQPQHF.

J is TRBJ2-7 and V is TRBV12-3 or TRBV12-4; 7 nucleotides align to TRBD1. V gave up 7 bases and J gave up 5 bases; unmatched junction bases: 11. The CDR3 runs 14 residues. Here the CDR3 DNA reads TGTGCCAGCACCCCAGACAGGGTCCAAGACGAGCAGTACTTC. This translates into CASTPDRVQDEQYF.

The chain uses TRBV11-2 and TRBJ1-2; D may be TRBD1 (6 bases). This CDR3 has 13 residues. From germline, CDR1 is SGHAT and CDR2 FQNNGV. V was clipped by 6 bases and J by 5 bases, with 13 bases between them. The CDR3, as DNA: TGTGCCAGCAGTACAGGGATACGGTATGGCTACACCTTC. Residues: CASSTGIRYGYTF.

This clonotype was seen a handful of times. The chain links TRBV6-6 to TRBJ1-6; 9 positions match TRBD1. This CDR3 spans 14 amino acids. Germline lookup yields CDR1 MNHNY and CDR2 SVGAGI (reference sequence). Germline trimming cut 9 bases from V and 5 bases from J; bases unmatched to any gene: 5. In DNA, the CDR3 is TGTGCCAGTCAACAGGGGGCCGATAATTCACCCCTCCACTTT. Its protein product is CASQQGADNSPLHF.

As to this clonotype: A read error is possible here, since a much larger clone lies one base away. The chain combines TRBV9 with TRBJ1-2, with no clear D. Germline-derived CDR1 and CDR2 are SGDLS and YYNGEE. The CDR3 runs 14 residues. The CDR3 spells CASSGTTANYDYTF. The CDR3 bases are TGTGCCAGCAGCGGGACCACCGCTAACTATGACTACACCTTC.